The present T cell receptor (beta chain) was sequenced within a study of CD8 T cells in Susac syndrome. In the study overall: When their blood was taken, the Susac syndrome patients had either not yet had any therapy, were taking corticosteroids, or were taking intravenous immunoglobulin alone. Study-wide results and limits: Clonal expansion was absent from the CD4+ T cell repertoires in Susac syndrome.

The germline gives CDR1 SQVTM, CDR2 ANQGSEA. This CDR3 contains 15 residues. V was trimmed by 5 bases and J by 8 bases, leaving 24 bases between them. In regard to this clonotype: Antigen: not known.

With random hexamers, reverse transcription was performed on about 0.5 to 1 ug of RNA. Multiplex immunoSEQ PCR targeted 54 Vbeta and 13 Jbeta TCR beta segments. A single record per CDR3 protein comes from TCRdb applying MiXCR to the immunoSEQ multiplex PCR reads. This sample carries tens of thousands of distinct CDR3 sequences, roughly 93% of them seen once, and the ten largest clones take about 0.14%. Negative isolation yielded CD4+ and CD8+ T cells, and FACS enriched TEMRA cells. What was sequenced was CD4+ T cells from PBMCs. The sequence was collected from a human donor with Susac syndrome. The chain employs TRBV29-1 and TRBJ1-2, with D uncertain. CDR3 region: CSVSPHLRVGEGYTF. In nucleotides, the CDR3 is TGCAGCGTTTCGCCCCATCTCCGGGTGGGAGAAGGCTACACCTTC.